The T cell receptor beta chain described here comes from a study of identical twins. Per germline, CDR1 SQVTM and CDR2 ANQGSEA. V dropped 0 bases and J dropped 4 bases, with 24 bases sitting between them. This CDR3 has 18 residues. A universal primer site was added by template switching, and unique molecular identifiers were carried by the cDNA. Via MiXCR, TCRdb re-called the 5' RACE reads, giving one row per CDR3 protein. The data hold about 700,000 distinct CDR3 sequences, with roughly 8% observed a single time. A further study also used this sample, focusing on yellow fever vaccine responses in identical twins.

This sequence was found in a woman under 30 in good health. The sequenced material came from PBMCs. The J gene is TRBJ1-2, the V gene TRBV29-1, with D hard to call. CDR3 sequence (DNA): TGCAGCGTTGAAGACCCTCCGGGAAACCGCCTGTCTGGCTATGGCTACACCTTC. Protein: CSVEDPPGNRLSGYGYTF.